This is a list of T cell receptor beta chains from one sample in a study of patients and donors after allogeneic stem cell transplantation. TCRdb re-derived calls from the RT-PCR reads in MiXCR, one entry per CDR3 protein. The repertoire holds roughly 940,000 distinct CDR3 sequences, with 15% to 20% as singletons. The sequencing input was blood, either unsorted or a sorted T cell fraction (not recorded which). The receptors derive from a human donor who was either an allogeneic HSCT recipient or a stem cell or donor lymphocyte infusion donor (not recorded which). It is not recorded whose cells these are; they may come from a transplant donor. CDR3s include the opening cysteine and the closing phenylalanine or tryptophan. Fields, in order: CDR3 protein, J gene, D gene, clone size, V gene. A D gene is named only where the DNA matches it firmly. Expanded clones are given a class, and other clones once, few, many or no size at all.

CASSYRGPGQGSEAFF TRBJ1-1 TRBD1 - TRBV11-3
CASSALTGSNSPLHF TRBJ1-6 TRBD1 many TRBV25-1
CSAQNRGDEQFF TRBJ2-1 TRBD1 - TRBV20-1
CASSYGTSHETQYF TRBJ2-5 - - TRBV7-8
CASSLHMTLEETQYF TRBJ2-5 - few TRBV7-7
CASSPFEGADNEQFF TRBJ2-1 - many TRBV12-3/TRBV12-4
CSAPSGQGVYEQYF TRBJ2-7 TRBD1 - TRBV20-1
CASSRYNSLSSYEQYF TRBJ2-7 - many TRBV12-3/TRBV12-4
CASSFAARVGTEAFF TRBJ1-1 - - TRBV5-1
CAISRDYSYGYTF TRBJ1-2 - - TRBV10-3
CASSLGTGAANEQFF TRBJ2-1 TRBD1 many TRBV5-1
CASSSTNTYEQYF TRBJ2-7 - - TRBV27
CASGTGAYEQYF TRBJ2-7 TRBD1 few TRBV5-1
CASSLDRGGAFF TRBJ1-1 - - TRBV11-2
CASSLAPMNTEAFF TRBJ1-1 - - TRBV5-1
CSARAAGFYGYTF TRBJ1-2 - few TRBV20-1
CASSLTRQTTEAFF TRBJ1-1 - - TRBV7-8
CASGNVDTQYF TRBJ2-3 - few TRBV6-5
CASSPRGGTGELFF TRBJ2-2 - many TRBV12-3/TRBV12-4
CASSLGGGAEQPQHF TRBJ1-5 - - TRBV5-1
CASSFPQGSYGYTF TRBJ1-2 - few TRBV7-9
CASSIEGRNQPQHF TRBJ1-5 - few TRBV19
CASSSQVTGGAGELFF TRBJ2-2 TRBD1 few TRBV11-2
CASSELAGAKDTQYF TRBJ2-3 TRBD2 - TRBV2
CAISVQGASGVTQPQHF TRBJ1-5 TRBD1 few TRBV10-3
CASSATPGQAYEQYF TRBJ2-7 TRBD1 few TRBV27
CASSYLSFGQQETQYF TRBJ2-5 - - TRBV5-6
CASSSDAGTSLETQYF TRBJ2-5 TRBD2 - TRBV5-4
CASRHRQGGEAFF TRBJ1-1 TRBD1 - TRBV12-3/TRBV12-4
CASSPGTRPYANTGELFF TRBJ2-2 TRBD2 once TRBV7-8
CASSQDPGGVGNEQFF TRBJ2-1 - few TRBV4-3
CASSDMGRASNQPQHF TRBJ1-5 - - TRBV27
CATSASGDNKEQFF TRBJ2-1 TRBD2 - TRBV24-1
CASSLKGGHEQFF TRBJ2-1 - - TRBV7-6
CASSAGRKGSGNTIYF TRBJ1-3 - few TRBV25-1
CASSSPGVSYEQYF TRBJ2-7 - few TRBV27
CAISAGTTYNEQFF TRBJ2-1 TRBD2 - TRBV10-3
CSARVSGGPRETQYF TRBJ2-5 - - TRBV20-1
CATSRDGYPVGTQYF TRBJ2-5 - many TRBV15
CASIPQGLAKNIQYF TRBJ2-4 TRBD1 - TRBV2
CASSRTGGIYNEQFF TRBJ2-1 TRBD1 few TRBV12-3/TRBV12-4
CASSLFGAADNEQFF TRBJ2-1 - - TRBV12-3/TRBV12-4